This T cell receptor beta chain was profiled in a study of T cell repertoires in cytomegalovirus infection (dated by TCRdb to about 2019). At the level of the whole study: Because public TCR beta signatures pointed to carriage of CMV infection together with the matching HLA type, the HLA type of each donor mattered for the analysis. The paper's findings and limits, for the study overall: The ex vivo response was dominated by HLA-C-restricted CMV-specific TCR beta clonotypes, which also provided the single most frequent clonotype in two of eight donors. Cumulative frequency of public TCR beta family members discriminated carriers of CMV infection plus the relevant HLA type in this cohort and an independent roughly 330-donor cohort.

V is cut by 7 bases and J by 2 bases, and the space between the germline ends is 11 bases. The germline V gene yields SNHLY for CDR1 and FYNNEI for CDR2. Reading from cysteine to phenylalanine, the CDR3 counts 13 amino acids. Only CDR3 DNA remains: 39 bases, in frame from the first base. The listed sequencing device is Illumina HiSeq 1500. Through fastp at Q25 and MiXCR, TCRdb rebuilt clones from the public reads, retaining in-frame beta chains. Entries that share a CDR3 protein sequence are merged under the most common genes and DNA. The sample data list fewer than 350,000 distinct CDR3 sequences, and approximately 9.5% of these were observed just once. The ten biggest clones cover approximately 4.7% of the sample. Remarks on this clonotype: Which antigen it targets is not known. There are no base qualities to consult, and no much larger clone falls within one base.

Here the chain combines TRBV2 and TRBJ2-5; the D gene remains uncertain. Material: PBMCs. This clonotype was obtained from a human donor in good health (CMV status not recorded). Some clones in this sample may be carry-over from other donors' samples. The nucleotide sequence reads TGTGCCAGCAAAGGTGGAGCTCAAGAGACCCAGTACTTC. Translation gives CASKGGAQETQYF.